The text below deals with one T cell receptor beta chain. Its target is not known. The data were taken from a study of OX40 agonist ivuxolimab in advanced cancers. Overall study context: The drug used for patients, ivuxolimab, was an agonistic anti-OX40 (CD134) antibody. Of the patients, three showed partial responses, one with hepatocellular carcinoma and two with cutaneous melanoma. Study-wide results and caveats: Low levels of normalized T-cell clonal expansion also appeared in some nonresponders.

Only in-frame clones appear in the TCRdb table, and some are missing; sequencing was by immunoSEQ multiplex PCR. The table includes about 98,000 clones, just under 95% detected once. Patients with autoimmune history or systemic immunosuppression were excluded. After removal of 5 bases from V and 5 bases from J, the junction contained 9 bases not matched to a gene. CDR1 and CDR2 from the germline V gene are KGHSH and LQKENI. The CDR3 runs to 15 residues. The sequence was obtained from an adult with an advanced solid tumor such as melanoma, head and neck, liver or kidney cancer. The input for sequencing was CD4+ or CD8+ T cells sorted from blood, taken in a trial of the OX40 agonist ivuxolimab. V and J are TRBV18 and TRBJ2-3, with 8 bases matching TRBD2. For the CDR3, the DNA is TGTGCCAGCTCATTTCCGGGGGGGCATAGAGATACGCAGTATTTT. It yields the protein CASSFPGGHRDTQYF.